The clone carrying this T cell receptor beta chain was observed a handful of times. Its matching antigen is unknown. This PCR relied on a set of 60 Vbeta primers and 13 Jbeta primers. TCRdb's copy holds only in-frame clones and misses some; the assay was immunoSEQ multiplex PCR. Of approximately 180,000 clones in the sample, under 80% are singletons; the top ten hold approximately 13%. The entry originates in a study of cytomegalovirus exposure and HLA in healthy donors. On the study more broadly: The study's early data release held about 85 million unique TCRs from HLA-typed donors. Regarding the study as a whole: Per a prior analysis, the majority of TCR beta V segments were productive roughly 87% or roughly 30% of the time. Later on, analysis showed that most CMV-associated TCR beta chains appeared to be HLA-restricted.

This CDR3 is 13 amino acids long. Germline trimming cut 1 base from V and 6 bases from J; bases unmatched to any gene: 3. Germline-derived CDR1 and CDR2 are SGHDN and FVKESK. The receptor's source is a woman aged 45-65 years in good health and CMV-seropositive. The sample was PBMCs. V usage is TRBV14 and J usage is TRBJ2-7, with TRBD2 identical over 7 bases. The CDR3 DNA is TGTGCCAGCAGCCAAGGACAGCGGGGCGAGCAGTACTTC. Encoded protein: CASSQGQRGEQYF.